This TCR beta chain is drawn from a study of T cells in localized non-small cell lung cancer. The CDR3 runs to 14 residues. The germline V gene has CDR1 SGHRS and CDR2 YFSETQ. Trimming removed 7 bases at V and 2 bases at J, with 14 bases between. Assay: immunoSEQ multiplex PCR; the TCRdb copy retains only in-frame clones and omits some. This sample has 5,000 to 7,000 clones, with 28% found just once. This receptor was taken from a female donor of 60 years or more with stage I lung adenocarcinoma. The material was lung tumor tissue, obtained before any cancer treatment. V usage is TRBV5-1 and J usage is TRBJ2-3, with TRBD1 as a possible D gene (6 bases). Here the CDR3 reads CASSSGQVTDTQYF. CDR3 DNA sequence: TGCGCCAGCTCCTCGGGACAAGTCACAGATACGCAGTATTTT.